Listed below are T cell receptor beta chains from one sample, sequenced in a study of blood T cell repertoires in COVID-19. Sequenced by immunoSEQ multiplex PCR; TCRdb stores in-frame clones only, minus some. The data show roughly 150,000 clones, around 81% seen once. Material for sequencing was peripheral blood. The receptor set was obtained from an older man with active or convalescent COVID-19. Both conserved end residues are part of each CDR3.

>TRBV28|TRBJ1-4
CASSGGTLGEKLFF
>TRBV2|TRBJ1-1
CASRDRGPEAFF
>TRBV5-6|TRBJ1-1
CASSNQGAFSEAFF
>TRBV18|TRBJ1-5
CASSPRGDRNQPQHF
>TRBV28|TRBJ2-4
CATGTGKNIQYF
>TRBV5-1|TRBJ1-2
CASSLTGGSYGYTF
>TRBV7-6|TRBJ1-3
CASSPSSNSGNTIYF
>TRBV9|TRBJ1-1
CASSGEDRAEAFF
>TRBV7-2|TRBJ1-1
CASSLQGRGTEAFF
>TRBV6-2/TRBV6-3|TRBJ2-1
CASSYYSSSYNEQFF
>TRBV11-3|TRBJ1-3
CASSHNRERGNTIYF
>TRBV27|TRBJ2-5
CASSQTGWQETQYF
>TRBV18|TRBJ2-7
CASSPPSQGNHEQYF
>TRBV7-9|TRBJ2-7
CASSLGLPSEQYF
>TRBV5-4|TRBJ1-2
CASSYIAERNYGYTF
>TRBV6-5|TRBJ1-2
CASSYSGGVNDGYTF
>TRBV7-2|TRBJ2-1
CASSLVTNRIEQFF
>TRBV28|TRBJ1-2
CASSLTPGALGGYTF
>TRBV3-1/TRBV3-2|TRBJ2-1
CASSSGTVTSYNEQFF
>TRBV19|TRBJ2-1
CASSDRLVSSYNEQFF
>TRBV7-2|TRBJ1-2
CASSPGPHGRTFRGYGYTF
>TRBV6-2/TRBV6-3|TRBJ2-2
CASSYRDRINLAGELFF
>TRBV18|TRBJ1-5
CASSGRQGGGDQPQHF
>TRBV6-2/TRBV6-3|TRBJ1-5
CASRPGQGGQPQHF
>TRBV28|TRBJ1-3
CASSLPYSSGNTIYF
>TRBV24-1|TRBJ2-1
CATSDDQGWGNEQFF
>TRBV5-8|TRBJ2-3
CASSGAGTRDTQYF
>TRBV24-1|TRBJ2-1
CAIQEGSYNEQFF
>TRBV12-3/TRBV12-4|TRBJ1-1
CASSLTGSTEAFF
>TRBV28|TRBJ2-7
CASQLGGSSYEQYF
>TRBV6-5|TRBJ2-3
CASSYGAGVRTDTQYF
>TRBV9|TRBJ2-1
CASSRSGGPYNEQFF
>TRBV27|TRBJ1-2
CASRADRGSYGYTF
>TRBV4-3|TRBJ1-3
CASSLTRGSGNTIYF
>TRBV2|TRBJ1-2
CASSSQGARYGYTF
>TRBV18|TRBJ2-2
CASSPRGTNTGELFF
>TRBV6-5|TRBJ2-1
CASIKRGGRDNEQFF
>TRBV19|TRBJ1-5
CASSINRLNQPQHF
>TRBV5-1|TRBJ2-5
CASRGWGTQETQYF
>TRBV15|TRBJ1-3
CATSRTGSSGNTIYF
>TRBV9|TRBJ1-5
CASSAQNQPQHF
>TRBV2|TRBJ2-7
CASSLRGPEQYF